These T cell receptor beta chains were read from a single sample in a study of T cells in Graves' hyperthyroidism and ophthalmopathy. TCRdb re-derived calls from the multiplex PCR reads in MiXCR, one entry per CDR3 protein. In the table there are about half a million distinct CDR3 sequences, less than 25% of which are singletons. Sequencing used blood. These TCRs come from a woman aged 25 to 39 with Graves' ophthalmopathy. The CDR3 runs from the conserved cysteine through the conserved F or W. Fields, in order: D gene, J gene, clone size, V gene, CDR3 DNA, CDR3 protein. A D gene is named only where the DNA matches it firmly. The size field is filled for only some rows; it gives once, few, many or a size class.

.,TRBJ1-3,.,TRBV15,TGTGCCACCAGCACAGACTTGACTGCCTCTGGAAACACCATATATTTT,CATSTDLTASGNTIYF
.,TRBJ2-6,.,TRBV5-5,TGTGCCAGCACCCCAAGGGCTGGGGCCAACGTCCTGACTTTC,CASTPRAGANVLTF
.,TRBJ2-7,many,TRBV2,TGTGCCAGCAGTGAAGCAACTCGGCCGCATGTGCTCTACGAGCAGTACTTC,CASSEATRPHVLYEQYF
TRBD1,TRBJ2-7,many,TRBV7-2,TGTGCCAGCAGCCCCTCAGTCCAGGGGGTTGGCGAGCAGTACTTC,CASSPSVQGVGEQYF
TRBD1,TRBJ2-5,many,TRBV11-2,TGTGCCAGCAGCCGAAGGGGGCGTGAGACCCAGTACTTC,CASSRRGRETQYF
TRBD1,TRBJ2-7,.,TRBV2,TGTGCCAGCAGTGAAATCAGGGGGCTCTACGAGCAGTACTTC,CASSEIRGLYEQYF
.,TRBJ1-2,.,TRBV18,TGTGCCAGCTCACCCCGGGTGGATAACTATGGCTACACCTTC,CASSPRVDNYGYTF
.,TRBJ2-7,.,TRBV10-1,TGCGCCAGCAGGCTGGACAGTGTCCGTACCTACGAGCAGTACTTC,CASRLDSVRTYEQYF
.,TRBJ1-2,few,TRBV20-1,TGCAGTGCTAAGTACGGGGGCTTAAGGGGCTACACCTTC,CSAKYGGLRGYTF
TRBD2,TRBJ2-2,many,TRBV29-1,TGCAGCGTAAGAAGCGGGGGGCCGGGGACCGGGGAGCTGTTTTTT,CSVRSGGPGTGELFF
.,TRBJ1-5,many,TRBV3-1,TGTGCCAGCAGCCAAGAGGGTCACCAGCCCCAGCATTTT,CASSQEGHQPQHF
.,TRBJ1-2,many,TRBV2,TGTGCCAGCAGTGAGCTAGGGAGGGGCTACACCTTC,CASSELGRGYTF
TRBD1,TRBJ1-2,.,TRBV6-1,TGTGCCAGCAGGACCGACAGGGGAGGGGGCTACACCTTC,CASRTDRGGGYTF
.,TRBJ2-4,.,TRBV27,TGTGCCAGCAGCAGTCAGGGCCCGGGGAAAAACATTAAGTACTTC,CASSSQGPGKNIKYF
.,TRBJ2-7,.,TRBV12-3/TRBV12-4,TGTGCCAGCTCCTCGGGACAACGCGAGCAGTACTTC,CASSSGQREQYF
.,TRBJ2-2,many,TRBV2,TGTGCCAGCAGTATGAGGGGGGCCGGGGAGCTGTTTTTT,CASSMRGAGELFF
.,TRBJ2-4,many,TRBV20-1,TGCAGTGCTAGAGATCTCGCACTGGGGGAAAACATTCAGTACTTC,CSARDLALGENIQYF
.,TRBJ1-1,many,TRBV6-2/TRBV6-3,TGTGCCAGCGGAAAAGGTGATGGCCCAACTGAAGCTTTCTTT,CASGKGDGPTEAFF
.,TRBJ1-1,.,TRBV6-1,TGTGCCAGCAGTGAAGCGCGGGGATGGAACACTGAAGCTTTCTTT,CASSEARGWNTEAFF
TRBD2,TRBJ2-2,many,TRBV4-1,TGCGCCAGCAGCCAAGATCCCGCTAGCGGGGGGGTTAGGGAGCTGTTTTTT,CASSQDPASGGVRELFF
.,TRBJ1-6,many,TRBV5-1,TGCGCCAGCAGCTTTCAGCCCAACGGGTCACCCCTCCACTTT,CASSFQPNGSPLHF
TRBD1,TRBJ2-7,.,TRBV7-9,TGTGCCAGCAGCTTTTCAGGGACAGGGCATTACGAGCAGTACTTC,CASSFSGTGHYEQYF
.,TRBJ1-2,.,TRBV24-1,TGTGCCACCAGTGACCCGACAGTTAACTATGGCTACACCTTC,CATSDPTVNYGYTF
TRBD1,TRBJ1-2,.,TRBV12-3/TRBV12-4,TGTGCCAGCAGGGTGGCTGGGACAGGGTATGGCTACACCTTC,CASRVAGTGYGYTF
.,TRBJ2-5,many,TRBV27,TGTGCCAGCAGCCTAAGGGGGGCACATCAAGAGACCCAGTACTTC,CASSLRGAHQETQYF
TRBD2,TRBJ2-1,many,TRBV2,TGTGCCAGCAGTGAAGTGTTAGGTGGGGCTAGCGGGGTCACCTACAATGAGCAGTTCTTC,CASSEVLGGASGVTYNEQFF
TRBD2,TRBJ2-7,.,TRBV20-1,TGCAGTGCTAGGGGGATGGCGGGAGTGGAAGCACTGCAGTACTTC,CSARGMAGVEALQYF